The T cell receptor (beta chain) under discussion was sequenced for a study of blood T cell repertoires in COVID-19. The CDR3 is made up of 12 amino acids. The V and J ends lost 5 bases and 8 bases, in that order; junction bases with no gene match: 3. The V gene's germline CDR1 is SEHNR and CDR2 FQNEAQ (reference sequence). Repertoires were generated with immunoSEQ multiplex PCR, while TCRdb's copy carries only in-frame clones and drops some. The sample has over 150,000 clones, about 85% seen once. The sample was peripheral blood. The sequence was obtained from a man in his sixties with COVID-19, enrolled during active disease. The chain is built from TRBV7-9 and TRBJ1-5; 7 bases are a match to TRBD1. This CDR3 reads CASSDTGEPQHF. The CDR3 nucleotides read TGTGCCAGCAGCGATACAGGGGAGCCCCAGCATTTT.